One and the same sample provided the 27 T cell receptor beta chains below, sequenced in a study of cytomegalovirus exposure and HLA in healthy donors (dated by TCRdb to the late 2010s). The method behind the library was the immunoSEQ multiplex PCR assay. A mixture of 60 forward primers for TCR Vbeta segments and 13 reverse primers for TCR Jbeta segments was used in the multiplex PCR. Held by TCRdb, this immuneACCESS table contains in-frame sequences only and omits some clones. Under half of the omission traces to an unresolved V gene where checked; the cause of the rest is unknown. Present in this sample are 70,000 to 95,000 clones, 70% to 80% of which were seen just once. Of the sample, 14% to 15% is held by the ten largest clones. The sequenced sample consisted of PBMCs. The receptors come from a woman between 35 and 50 years old in good health and CMV-seropositive.

This clone has more than one count but fewer than ten. The chain carries TRBV18 and TRBJ2-7; D unclear. Trimming stripped 3 bases from V and 6 bases from J, with 15 bases between. Germline assignment: CDR1 KGHSH and CDR2 LQKENI. CDR3 length: 14 residues. The CDR3 coding sequence is TGTGCCAGCTCACCGTCCGGAGCTCTTGGCGAGCAGTACTTC. Protein sequence: CASSPSGALGEQYF.

The chain links TRBV28 to TRBJ1-1; TRBD1 is a possible D gene (6 bases). Trimming removed 7 bases at V and 4 bases at J, with 16 bases between. The CDR3 is made up of 14 amino acids. Germline assignment: CDR1 MDHEN and CDR2 SYDVKM. As DNA, the CDR3 is TGTGCCAGCACCTTGGGGGGAGGGGGCACTGAAGCTTTCTTT. Translated, it gives CASTLGGGGTEAFF.

The rearrangement joins TRBV4-3 to TRBJ2-5; D might be TRBD2 (6 bases). Germline V gives CDR1 LGHNA, CDR2 YSLEER. This CDR3 is built from 13 residues. V was pared by 4 bases and J by 3 bases, with 9 bases between. CDR3 residues: CASSLWGEETQYF. In DNA form, the CDR3 reads TGCGCCAGCAGCCTATGGGGGGAAGAGACCCAGTACTTC.

The chain employs TRBV19 and TRBJ2-3; possible D gene TRBD2, 5 bases. CDR3 length equals 13 residues. Germline CDR1 reads LNHDA; CDR2 reads SQIVND (reference sequence). The V end lost 5 bases, the J end lost 4 bases, and 10 bases lay between the germline ends. CDR3 region: CASSERRADTQYF. CDR3 bases: TGTGCCAGTAGTGAGCGGCGGGCAGATACGCAGTATTTT.

This clone was detected once. This sequence joins TRBV18 and TRBJ1-2; maybe TRBD1 (5 bases). Germline loops: CDR1 KGHSH, CDR2 LQKENI. CDR3 length equals 15 residues. V was clipped by 3 bases and J by 4 bases, with 15 bases between them. The CDR3 is CASSPSAGGTYGYTF. Written as DNA, the CDR3 is TGTGCCAGCTCACCTTCGGCGGGGGGTACCTATGGCTACACCTTC. Complete variable domain (other parts from reference TRBV18 and TRBJ1-2): NAGVMQNPRHLVRRRGQEARLRCSPMKGHSHVYWYRQLPEEGLKFMVYLQKENIIDESGMPKERFSAEFPKEGPSILRIQQVVRGDSAAYFCASSPSAGGTYGYTFGSGTRLTVV.

The chain employs TRBV7-8 and TRBJ1-2, with 9 positions matching TRBD1. Per germline, CDR1 SGHVS and CDR2 FQNEAQ. This CDR3 has 14 residues. J was trimmed by 5 bases and V by 5 bases; bases with no gene match: 6. CDR3 DNA sequence: TGTGCCAGCAGCCAAAGGACAGGGGTATATGGCTACACCTTC. Encoded protein: CASSQRTGVYGYTF.

A few counts support this clone. The CDR3 DNA reads as TGTGCCAGCAGTCCGTGGGGGCGACAGGAGACCGACTATGGCTACACCTTC. Translated: CASSPWGRQETDYGYTF. This chain connects TRBV28 to TRBJ1-2, with D tentatively TRBD1 (6 bases). This CDR3 is 17 amino acids long. Trimming removed 5 bases at V and 3 bases at J, with 22 bases between. The germline V gene has CDR1 MDHEN and CDR2 SYDVKM.

The V gene is TRBV9, the J gene TRBJ1-4; a weak D match, TRBD1 (5 bases). This CDR3 region has 15 residues. V was pared by 3 bases and J by 5 bases, with 14 bases between. The germline gives CDR1 SGDLS, CDR2 YYNGEE. CDR3 DNA sequence: TGTGCCAGCAGCGCGGAGGGGAGCGGGAATGAAAAACTGTTTTTT. Translating gives CASSAEGSGNEKLFF. The complete variable domain, with remaining parts taken from reference TRBV9 and TRBJ1-4, reads DSGVTQTPKHLITATGQRVTLRCSPRSGDLSVYWYQQSLDQGLQFLIQYYNGEERAKGNILERFSAQQFPDLHSELNLSSLELGDSALYFCASSAEGSGNEKLFFGSGTQLSVL.

J is TRBJ2-5 and V is TRBV29-1; D perhaps matches TRBD2 (6 bases). The J call may not be correct, given that the DNA end is closer to TRBJ2-7. Germline lookup yields CDR1 SQVTM and CDR2 ANQGSEA. The CDR3 spans 11 residues. The CDR3 protein is CSAGNAYEQYF. The CDR3 bases are TGCAGTGCGGGGAATGCCTACGAGCAGTACTTC.

The rearrangement uses TRBV11-2 and TRBJ2-7, with D unresolved. Germline assignment: CDR1 SGHAT and CDR2 FQNNGV. This CDR3 contains 12 residues. The germline V and J ends were trimmed by 5 bases and 2 bases, with 7 bases remaining between them. CDR3 in amino acids: CASSRITYEQYF. The CDR3 DNA reads TGTGCCAGCAGCCGTATAACCTACGAGCAGTACTTC.

The chain employs TRBV28 and TRBJ2-7; 13 bases fit TRBD2. V shed 5 bases and J 1 base; nucleotides not matched to a gene: 2. Germline-derived CDR1 and CDR2 are MDHEN and SYDVKM. CDR3 size: 15 residues. Written as DNA, the CDR3 is TGTGCCAGCAGTCGGACTAGCGGGGGTTCCTACGAGCAGTACTTC. The encoded protein is CASSRTSGGSYEQYF.

The chain recombines TRBV27 with TRBJ1-5; the D is unclear. This CDR3 has 14 amino acids. The ends were cut back, 6 bases at V and 0 bases at J, with 9 bases in the middle. CDR1 is MNHEY, CDR2 SMNVEV, per germline (reference sequence). The CDR3: CASREGPSNQPQHF. CDR3 DNA: TGTGCCAGCAGAGAGGGTCCTAGCAATCAGCCCCAGCATTTT.

The gene calls are TRBV2 and TRBJ2-5; 11 bases are shared with TRBD1. The assigned J gene may be wrong: the sequence end matches TRBJ2-7 better. Germline lookup yields CDR1 SNHLY and CDR2 FYNNEI. This CDR3 has 15 residues. The CDR3, as DNA: TGTGCCAGCAGTGAAGGGGACAGGGGGTCCCACGAGCAGTACTTC. The encoded protein is CASSEGDRGSHEQYF.

This clone was recorded once. This chain joins TRBV6-1 and TRBJ2-4; D is possibly TRBD2 (6 bases). CDR3 length: 13 amino acids. Trimming took off 6 bases at V and 7 bases at J, with 13 bases between the two ends. CDR1 and CDR2 from the germline V gene are MNHNS and SASEGT. CDR3 in amino acids: CASRRDSWNIQYF. The CDR3 bases are TGTGCCAGCAGGCGGGACTCCTGGAACATTCAGTACTTC.

The J gene is TRBJ2-5, the V gene TRBV7-2, with no clear D. The end of the DNA aligns better with TRBJ2-7, so the J call may be wrong. Germline lookup yields CDR1 SGHTA and CDR2 FQGNSA. The CDR3 runs 11 residues. The CDR3 loop reads CASSLVSEQYF. CDR3 nucleotide sequence: TGTGCCAGCAGCTTAGTCTCCGAGCAGTACTTC.

CDR3 coding DNA: TGTGCCTGGAGTAAGGGAGTGAACACTGAAGCTTTCTTT. Its translation: CAWSKGVNTEAFF. The chain combines TRBV30 with TRBJ1-1; D remains unclear. The CDR3 is 13 amino acids. In germline, CDR1 is GTSNPN, CDR2 SVGIG (reference sequence). V lost 2 bases and J 0 bases, leaving 7 bases between the germline ends.

This chain links TRBV27 with TRBJ2-5, with 7 positions matching TRBD1. The junction had 8 bases not matched to a gene; V was cut back by 5 bases and J by 5 bases. In germline, CDR1 is MNHEY, CDR2 SMNVEV (reference sequence). CDR3 length equals 14 residues. The CDR3 protein is CASSDSGTVETQYF. The CDR3, as DNA: TGTGCCAGCAGTGACTCCGGGACAGTTGAGACCCAGTACTTC.

The chain links TRBV7-2 to TRBJ1-1; possible D gene TRBD1, 6 bases. Between the trimmed V and J ends, which lost 1 base and 4 bases, there was a span of 13 bases. This CDR3 is 15 amino acids long. CDR1 is SGHTA, CDR2 FQGNSA, per germline. The DNA for the CDR3 is TGTGCCAGCAGCTTAGGGGCAGGGGTGAGCACTGAAGCTTTCTTT. Translation: CASSLGAGVSTEAFF.

The V call is TRBV19, the J call TRBJ2-1; 9 bases are shared with TRBD1. The V and J ends lost 6 bases and 9 bases, in that order; junction bases with no gene match: 12. The CDR3 is made up of 15 amino acids. Germline V gives CDR1 LNHDA, CDR2 SQIVND (reference sequence). CDR3 sequence reads: CASRQTGTGIREQFF. In nucleotides, the CDR3 is TGTGCCAGTAGACAAACCGGGACAGGGATTCGTGAGCAGTTCTTC.

The V call is TRBV11-2, the J call TRBJ2-7, with 10 bases aligning to TRBD2. The germline V gene encodes CDR1 SGHAT and CDR2 FQNNGV. After removal of 6 bases from V and 7 bases from J, the junction contained 9 bases not matched to a gene. CDR3 size: 14 residues. In DNA form, the CDR3 reads TGTGCCAGCAGGTTCAGCGGGAGGGGGAATGAGCAGTACTTC. Protein sequence: CASRFSGRGNEQYF.

There are a few counts of this clone. This rearrangement joins TRBV15 to TRBJ1-5; D not certain. Trimming stripped 6 bases from V and 3 bases from J, with 9 bases between. Looked up from germline, CDR1 is LNHNV and CDR2 is YYDKDF (reference sequence). There are 13 residues in the CDR3. This chain's CDR3 is CATRQSSNQPQHF. The CDR3 bases are TGTGCCACCAGACAGTCCTCCAATCAGCCCCAGCATTTT.

The CDR3 region has the DNA TGTGCCTGGCGGGAGAACACCGGGGAGCTGTTTTTT. Encoded protein: CAWRENTGELFF. V usage is TRBV30 and J usage is TRBJ2-2; the D gene is possibly TRBD2 (5 bases). Germline values: CDR1 GTSNPN, CDR2 SVGIG (reference sequence). The CDR3 contains 12 residues. V lost 5 bases, J lost 1 base, and 5 bases lay in between.

This chain joins TRBV7-2 and TRBJ2-7; D remains unclear. CDR1 is SGHTA and CDR2 is FQGNSA in the germline V gene. The V and J ends lost 5 bases and 6 bases respectively, with 14 bases between them. This CDR3 has 13 amino acids. The CDR3 bases are TGTGCCAGCAGCCCTATCGCGGCTCGCGAGCAGTACTTC. It yields the protein CASSPIAAREQYF.

The V call is TRBV21-1, the J call TRBJ1-2; the table's D call, TRBD1, has no DNA check behind it. TRBV21-1 is termed a pseudogene. This CDR3 has 16 amino acids. The DNA for the CDR3 is TGTGCCAGCAGCACGACAGGGCCTCTGTCCTTCTATGGCTACACCTTC. This sequence encodes CASSTTGPLSFYGYTF.

This clone occurred once. The chain links TRBV10-3 to TRBJ2-5, with D perhaps TRBD2 (6 bases). This CDR3 is 22 amino acids long. The V end was cut by 4 bases, the J end by 6 bases, with 39 bases between. CDR1 is ENHRY, CDR2 SYGVKD, per germline. For the CDR3, the DNA is TGTGCCATCAGTGTGGGGGAGGCTCGTCCTCCCCTGGGTGGCGTTCCCCGGCAGACCCAGTACTTC. Its protein is CAISVGEARPPLGGVPRQTQYF.

The V call is TRBV25-1, the J call TRBJ2-3; a possible D gene is TRBD2 (7 bases). Germline V gives CDR1 MGHDK, CDR2 SYGVNS. The germline V and J ends were trimmed by 7 bases and 4 bases, with 18 bases remaining between them. This CDR3 contains 15 residues. Here the CDR3 DNA reads TGTGCCAGCACCGCAACAGGGAGGGCCGCAGATACGCAGTATTTT. Amino acid sequence: CASTATGRAADTQYF.

The chain uses TRBV18 and TRBJ2-7, with 8 bases that match TRBD2. Germline lookup yields CDR1 KGHSH and CDR2 LQKENI. This CDR3 is built from 13 residues. The V gene end was trimmed by 8 bases and the J gene end by 3 bases; junction bases not matched to a gene: 6. CDR3 residues: CASHSGDFYEQYF. The CDR3 bases are TGTGCCAGCCATAGCGGGGACTTCTACGAGCAGTACTTC.